Following are 9 T cell receptor beta chains from one sample sequenced in a study of T cells in Graves' hyperthyroidism and ophthalmopathy. RNA transcripts were the template for amplifying TCR beta CDR3 regions. Initially, a first-round RT-PCR of the TCR CDR3 employed the HTBI primer set. TCRdb re-derived calls from the multiplex PCR reads in MiXCR, one entry per CDR3 protein. The table records a few hundred thousand distinct CDR3 sequences, about 14% of them present only once. Specimen: blood. These receptor sequences come from a woman in her thirties with Graves' ophthalmopathy.

The rearrangement links TRBV6-1 to TRBJ1-4; D uncertain. The CDR3 contains 14 residues. The V gene lost 8 bases and the J gene lost 5 bases, with 15 bases spanning the gap. Germline values: CDR1 MNHNS, CDR2 SASEGT. CDR3 region: CASRVWIRNEKLFF. The CDR3 DNA sequence: TGTGCCAGCCGGGTGTGGATCAGAAATGAAAAACTGTTTTTT.

The rearrangement links TRBV15 to TRBJ1-5; D possibly corresponds to TRBD1 (6 bases). There are 14 residues in the CDR3. Trimming stripped 6 bases from V and 3 bases from J, with 12 bases between. CDR1 and CDR2 from the germline V gene are LNHNV and YYDKDF (reference sequence). The CDR3 reads CATSAGTLNQPQHF. The CDR3 DNA reads as TGTGCCACCAGTGCCGGGACACTCAATCAGCCCCAGCATTTT.

This clonotype was observed a handful of times. The chain is built from TRBV29-1 and TRBJ2-1; 9 bases align to TRBD2. The CDR3 runs to 13 residues. Germline-derived CDR1 and CDR2 are SQVTM and ANQGSEA. The junction had 8 bases not matched to a gene; V was cut back by 5 bases and J by 9 bases. CDR3: CSVPGGGAFEQFF. In DNA, the CDR3 is TGCAGCGTTCCTGGCGGGGGGGCCTTTGAGCAGTTCTTC.

This clonotype was detected many times. The chain couples TRBV7-2 to TRBJ2-3; D unclear. Germline assignment: CDR1 SGHTA and CDR2 FQGNSA. The CDR3 is 15 amino acids. The ends were cut back, 4 bases at V and 0 bases at J, with 11 bases in the middle. This CDR3 reads CASSSKGISTDTQYF. The CDR3, as DNA: TGTGCCAGCAGCTCTAAAGGGATTAGCACAGATACGCAGTATTTT.

In this sample, this clonotype turned up many times. The V gene is TRBV28, the J gene TRBJ2-1, with D perhaps matching TRBD2 (7 bases). Germline V lookup: CDR1 MDHEN, CDR2 SYDVKM. The length of the CDR3 is 17 residues. V lost 2 bases to trimming and J lost 8 bases, with 22 bases between them. The CDR3 here is CASSLIRGGASLHEQFF. DNA of the CDR3: TGTGCCAGCAGTTTAATTCGTGGGGGGGCCTCACTACATGAGCAGTTCTTC.

This clonotype was counted ten times or more. The chain combines TRBV6-6 with TRBJ2-7; TRBD1 or TRBD2 may be the D gene (5 bases each). V was pared by 2 bases and J by 2 bases, with 19 bases between. The CDR3 totals 17 residues. Germline V gives CDR1 MNHNY, CDR2 SVGAGI (reference sequence). The CDR3 region is CASSYGVFRDGTYEQYF. DNA for the CDR3: TGTGCCAGCAGTTACGGTGTATTCCGGGACGGAACCTACGAGCAGTACTTC.

The V gene is TRBV5-6, the J gene TRBJ1-3, with D hard to call. V gave up 4 bases and J gave up 6 bases, with 14 bases separating them. The CDR3 totals 14 residues. Germline CDR1 reads SGHDT; CDR2 reads YYEEEE. CDR3 residues: CASSPLERPNTIYF. DNA of the CDR3: TGTGCCAGCAGCCCCCTGGAACGGCCAAACACCATATATTTT.

This clonotype occurred many times. The gene calls are TRBV20-1 and TRBJ2-5; 10 bases fit TRBD2. This CDR3 has 17 residues. V gave up 4 bases and J gave up 4 bases; unmatched junction bases: 15. CDR1 and CDR2 (germline): DFQATT, SNEGSKA (reference sequence). DNA of the CDR3: TGCAGTGCTAAGTCTAGCGGGGGTATTAGGTCGGGAGAGACCCAGTACTTC. It encodes CSAKSSGGIRSGETQYF.

This clonotype was counted ten times or more. The J gene is TRBJ1-2, the V gene TRBV12-3 or TRBV12-4, with D possibly TRBD1 on 5 matching bases. Trimming left V 4 bases short and J 5 bases short, with 8 bases between. The CDR3 has 12 residues. The CDR3 DNA reads as TGTGCCAGCAGTTCCCAGGGTTATGGCTACACCTTC. The encoded protein is CASSSQGYGYTF.